This T cell receptor beta chain originates from a study of blood T cell repertoires in COVID-19. Study context: The origin of the acute and convalescent COVID-19 samples was the United States, Italy and Spain. T cells, B-cell-depleted T cells, or PBMCs supplied cDNA or gDNA.

Data came from immunoSEQ multiplex PCR; TCRdb stores just in-frame clones and leaves some out. The sample contains about 74,000 clones, about four fifths of which appear only once. This clone came up a few times. V dropped 8 bases and J dropped 9; count of bases not matched to a gene: 9. Germline CDR1 reads SNHLY; CDR2 reads FYNNEI. The CDR3 contains 14 residues. This receptor was taken from a man between 70 and 80 years old with acute or convalescent COVID-19. Sample: peripheral blood. The chain carries TRBV2 and TRBJ1-6, with TRBD1 identical over 8 bases. CDR3 protein: CASSRDRSVSPLHF. The CDR3 DNA sequence: TGTGCCAGCTCCCGGGACAGGTCGGTTTCACCCCTCCACTTT.